The present entry profiles one TCR beta chain with its context. Extracted RNA was reverse transcribed into cDNA, the sequencing template. Clones were read by immunoSEQ multiplex PCR, and TCRdb kept only the in-frame ones, dropping some. The sample includes approximately 180,000 clones, around three fifths seen only once; the top ten take roughly 15%. The data were taken from a study of CD8+ T cells in alopecia areata. The receptor was isolated from a human donor with alopecia areata. The sequenced sample was CD4+ T cells sorted from blood, obtained at week 0.

This CDR3 reads CASSPRTGGITGELFF. The CDR3 DNA is TGTGCCAGCAGTCCCCGGACAGGGGGTATAACCGGGGAGCTGTTTTTT. The J gene is TRBJ2-2, the V gene TRBV2; 10 nucleotides agree with TRBD1. CDR1 SNHLY and CDR2 FYNNEI come from the germline V gene. V was pared by 5 bases and J by 5 bases, with 8 bases of the junction left unmatched. The CDR3 spans 16 residues.